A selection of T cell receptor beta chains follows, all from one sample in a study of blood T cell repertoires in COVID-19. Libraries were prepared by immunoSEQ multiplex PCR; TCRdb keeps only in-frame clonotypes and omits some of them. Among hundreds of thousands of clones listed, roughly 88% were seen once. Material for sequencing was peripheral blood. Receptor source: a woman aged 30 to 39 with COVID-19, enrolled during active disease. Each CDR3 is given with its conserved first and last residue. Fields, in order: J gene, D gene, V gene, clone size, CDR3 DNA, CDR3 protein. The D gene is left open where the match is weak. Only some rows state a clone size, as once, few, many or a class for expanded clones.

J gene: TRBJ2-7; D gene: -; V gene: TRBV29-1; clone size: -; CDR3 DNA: TGCAGCGTTGGCGGCGGAAAGGCCGCCTACGAGCAGTACTTC; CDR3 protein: CSVGGGKAAYEQYF
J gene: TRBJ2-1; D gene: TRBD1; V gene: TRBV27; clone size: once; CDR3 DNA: TGTGCCAGCAGTCCCAATACAGGGGGAGAGCAGTTCTTC; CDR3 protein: CASSPNTGGEQFF
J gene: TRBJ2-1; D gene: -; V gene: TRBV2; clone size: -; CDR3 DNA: TGTGCCAGCAGTGAGTCAACGTCGGGACACAATTACAATGAGCAGTTCTTC; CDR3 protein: CASSESTSGHNYNEQFF
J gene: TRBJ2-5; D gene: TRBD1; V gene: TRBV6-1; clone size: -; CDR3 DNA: TGTGCCAGCAGTGAAAGGTCGGTTAGTACCACAAGGACAGGGCAAGAGACCCAGTACTTC; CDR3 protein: CASSERSVSTTRTGQETQYF
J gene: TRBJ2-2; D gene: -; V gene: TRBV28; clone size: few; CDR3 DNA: TGTACCTCCAGCAGGGGAGGGCACAACACCGGGGAGCTGTTTTTT; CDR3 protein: CTSSRGGHNTGELFF
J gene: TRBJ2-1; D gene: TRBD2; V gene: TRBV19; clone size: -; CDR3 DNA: TGTGCCAGTAGTGTCCTGACTAGCGGGAGGAAGCATGAGCAGTTCTTC; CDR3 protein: CASSVLTSGRKHEQFF
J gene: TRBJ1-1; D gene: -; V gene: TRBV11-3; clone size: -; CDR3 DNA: TGTGCCAGCAGCTTAGATCGACAGGTGAACACTGAAGCTTTCTTT; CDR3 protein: CASSLDRQVNTEAFF
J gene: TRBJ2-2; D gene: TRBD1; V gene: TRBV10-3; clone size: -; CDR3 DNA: TGTGCCATCAAAGGACAGGGTACCGGGGAGCTGTTTTTT; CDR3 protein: CAIKGQGTGELFF
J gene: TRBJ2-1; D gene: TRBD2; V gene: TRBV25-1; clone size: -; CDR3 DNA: TGTGCCAGCAGTGTACAGGGACTAGCGGGCGAGCAGTTCTTC; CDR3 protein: CASSVQGLAGEQFF
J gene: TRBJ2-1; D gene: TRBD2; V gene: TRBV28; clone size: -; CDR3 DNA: TGTGCCAGCAGTCCAGGAAGCGGGGGCTCCTACAATGAGCAGTTCTTC; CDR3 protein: CASSPGSGGSYNEQFF
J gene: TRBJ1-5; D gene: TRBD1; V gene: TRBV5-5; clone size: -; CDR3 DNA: TGTGCCAGCAGCTTGGCAGGACAGGTTCGGCAGCCCCAGCATTTT; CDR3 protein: CASSLAGQVRQPQHF
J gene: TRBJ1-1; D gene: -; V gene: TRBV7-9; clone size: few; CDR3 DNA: TGTGCCAGCAGCTTTCGAGAAAACACTGAAGCTTTCTTT; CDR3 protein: CASSFRENTEAFF
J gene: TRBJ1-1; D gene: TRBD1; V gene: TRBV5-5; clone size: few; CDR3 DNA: TGTGCCAGCAGCGCTCAACAGGGGTTGAACACTGAAGCTTTCTTT; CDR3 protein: CASSAQQGLNTEAFF
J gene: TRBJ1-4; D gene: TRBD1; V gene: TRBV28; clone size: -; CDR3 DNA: TGTGCCAGCACCCATAACAGGGGATTTAATGAAAAACTGTTTTTT; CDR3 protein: CASTHNRGFNEKLFF
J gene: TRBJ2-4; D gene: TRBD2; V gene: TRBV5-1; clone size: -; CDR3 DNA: TGCGCCAGCAGCTGGGGGGAGGGTAAAAACATTCAGTACTTC; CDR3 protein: CASSWGEGKNIQYF
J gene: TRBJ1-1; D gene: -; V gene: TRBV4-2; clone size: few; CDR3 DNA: TGTGCCAGCAGCCGTGGGATCTCGGGGTTTGAAGCTTTCTTT; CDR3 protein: CASSRGISGFEAFF
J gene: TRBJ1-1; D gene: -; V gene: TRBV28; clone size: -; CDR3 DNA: TGTGCCAGCAGTTTACGGGGGGTCAACACTGAAGCTTTCTTT; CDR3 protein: CASSLRGVNTEAFF
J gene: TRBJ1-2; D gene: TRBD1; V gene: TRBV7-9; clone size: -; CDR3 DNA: TGTGCCAGCAGCTTAGGGACAGGACGCTATGTCGGCTACACCTTC; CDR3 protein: CASSLGTGRYVGYTF
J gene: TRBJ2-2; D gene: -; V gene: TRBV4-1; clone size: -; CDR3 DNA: TGCGCCAGTAGCCAAGCAGGATACACCGGGGAGCTGTTTTTT; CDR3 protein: CASSQAGYTGELFF
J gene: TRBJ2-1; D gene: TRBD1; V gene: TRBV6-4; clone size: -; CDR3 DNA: TGTGCCAGCAGTGGGGGACAGGGCTATGAGCAGTTCTTC; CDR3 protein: CASSGGQGYEQFF
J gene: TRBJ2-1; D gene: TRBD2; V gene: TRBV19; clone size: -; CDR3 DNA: TGTGCCAGTAGTAAACGAGGGACTAGCGGGACCTCCTACAATGAGCAGTTCTTC; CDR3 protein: CASSKRGTSGTSYNEQFF
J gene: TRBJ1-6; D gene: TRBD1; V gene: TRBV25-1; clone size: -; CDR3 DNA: TGTGCCAGCAGTGGATACAGGGGCCTCCACTTT; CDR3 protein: CASSGYRGLHF
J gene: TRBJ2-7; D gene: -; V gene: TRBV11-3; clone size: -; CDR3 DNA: TGTGCCAGCAGCTTAGGCACAGTGAGCTCCTACGAGCAGTACTTC; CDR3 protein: CASSLGTVSSYEQYF